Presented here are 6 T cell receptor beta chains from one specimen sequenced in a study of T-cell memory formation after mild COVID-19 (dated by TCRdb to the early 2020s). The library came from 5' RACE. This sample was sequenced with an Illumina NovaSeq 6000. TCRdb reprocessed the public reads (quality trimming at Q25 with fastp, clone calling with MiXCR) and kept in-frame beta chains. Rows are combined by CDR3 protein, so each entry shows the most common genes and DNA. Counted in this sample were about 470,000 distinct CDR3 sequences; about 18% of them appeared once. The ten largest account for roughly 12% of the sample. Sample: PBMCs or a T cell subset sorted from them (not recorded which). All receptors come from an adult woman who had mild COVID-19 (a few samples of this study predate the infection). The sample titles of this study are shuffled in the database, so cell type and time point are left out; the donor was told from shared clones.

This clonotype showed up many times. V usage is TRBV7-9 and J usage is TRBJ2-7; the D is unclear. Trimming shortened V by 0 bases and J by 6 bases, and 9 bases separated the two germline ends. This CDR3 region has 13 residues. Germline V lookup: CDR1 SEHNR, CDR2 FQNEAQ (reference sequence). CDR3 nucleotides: TGTGCCAGCAGCTTAGCGACTGCCTTCGAGCAGTACTTC. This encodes CASSLATAFEQYF.

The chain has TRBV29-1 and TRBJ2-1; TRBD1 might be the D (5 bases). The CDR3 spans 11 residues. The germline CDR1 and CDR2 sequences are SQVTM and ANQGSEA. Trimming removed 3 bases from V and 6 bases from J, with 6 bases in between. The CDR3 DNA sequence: TGCAGCGTTGACAGGGTCAATGAGCAGTTCTTC. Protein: CSVDRVNEQFF.

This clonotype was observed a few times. The CDR3 DNA reads as TGTGCCACCAGTGATAGCGGGGAGAGCTCCTACAATGAGCAGTTCTTC. It yields the protein CATSDSGESSYNEQFF. The V gene is TRBV24-1, the J gene TRBJ2-1; 7 positions match TRBD2. Germline V CDR1 and CDR2: KGHDR, SFDVKD. This CDR3 has 16 residues. Trimming at V came to 3 bases and at J to 0 bases, leaving 4 bases not matched to a gene.

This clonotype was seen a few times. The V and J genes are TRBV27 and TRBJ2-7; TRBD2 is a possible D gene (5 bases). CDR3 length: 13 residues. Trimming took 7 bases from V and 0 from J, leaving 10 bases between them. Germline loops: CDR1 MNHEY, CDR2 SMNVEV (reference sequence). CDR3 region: CASISGSSYEQYF. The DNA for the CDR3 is TGTGCCAGCATAAGCGGCAGCTCCTACGAGCAGTACTTC.

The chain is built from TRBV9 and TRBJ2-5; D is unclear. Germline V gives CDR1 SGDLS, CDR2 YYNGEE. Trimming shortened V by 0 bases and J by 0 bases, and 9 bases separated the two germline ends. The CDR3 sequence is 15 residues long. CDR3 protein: CASSVVGRDQETQYF. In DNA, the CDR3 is TGTGCCAGCAGCGTAGTCGGTAGAGACCAAGAGACCCAGTACTTC.

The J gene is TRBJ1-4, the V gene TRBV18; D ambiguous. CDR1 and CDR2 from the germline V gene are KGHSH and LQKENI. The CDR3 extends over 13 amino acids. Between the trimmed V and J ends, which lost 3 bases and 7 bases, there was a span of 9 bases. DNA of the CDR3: TGTGCCAGCTCACCGATTGTACGTGAAAAACTGTTTTTT. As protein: CASSPIVREKLFF.